This paragraph covers one TCR beta chain sequence. The CDR3 extends over 15 amino acids. The V and J ends lost 4 bases and 0 bases, in that order; junction bases with no gene match: 3. Per germline, CDR1 SGHVS and CDR2 FQNEAQ. This specimen comes from a study of T-cell reconstitution after alpha-beta-depleted transplantation in children. As it was prepared, the TCRbeta library received unique molecular identifiers. TCRdb processed the PCR reads anew with MiXCR; each CDR3 protein has one entry. Of more than 150,000 distinct CDR3 sequences listed, roughly 7.5% are singletons. The rearrangement joins TRBV7-8 to TRBJ2-3; 8 bases match TRBD2. The sequence derives from a human donor who donated a stem cell graft to a child with Wiskott-Aldrich syndrome. This specimen was PBMCs from the stem cell graft donor, taken from the stem cell graft. This CDR3 reads CASSSTSASTDTQYF. The CDR3 DNA is TGTGCCAGCAGCTCGACTAGCGCTAGCACAGATACGCAGTATTTT.